The next 20 T cell receptor beta chains were all read from a single sample in a study of PD-L1 blockade in urothelial cancer. The data were produced by immunoSEQ multiplex PCR, yet TCRdb's version contains in-frame clones alone and is incomplete. The sample includes around 22,000 clones, 70% to 90% of them seen just once. Specimen: PBMCs, collected around atezolizumab (anti-PD-L1) treatment. These receptor sequences come from a man between 50 and 59 years old with urothelial cancer.

This chain connects TRBV4-1 to TRBJ2-5; the D gene is possibly TRBD2 (5 bases). From germline, CDR1 is MGHRA and CDR2 YSYEKL. The length of the CDR3 is 16 residues. V was pared by 2 bases and J by 2 bases, with 15 bases between. Here the CDR3 DNA reads TGCGCCAGCAGCCAAATTGGAGGTGGATTACAAGAGACCCAGTACTTC. Translation: CASSQIGGGLQETQYF.

The gene calls are TRBV29-1 and TRBJ2-1; maybe TRBD1 (5 bases). This CDR3 has 14 residues. V was clipped by 7 bases and J by 0 bases, with 13 bases between them. Germline V gene lookup returns CDR1 SQVTM and CDR2 ANQGSEA. The CDR3 reads CSAARQSSYNEQFF. The CDR3 bases are TGCAGCGCCGCGCGACAGAGCTCCTACAATGAGCAGTTCTTC.

The J gene is TRBJ1-5, the V gene TRBV28; D unclear. The V gene's germline CDR1 is MDHEN and CDR2 SYDVKM. The CDR3 is made up of 14 amino acids. The V gene lost 3 bases and the J gene lost 4 bases, with 10 bases spanning the gap. CDR3 bases: TGTGCCAGCAGTTTCGCGTCTACGAATCAGCCCCAGCATTTT. It yields the protein CASSFASTNQPQHF.

V is TRBV5-1 and J is TRBJ2-6, with D perhaps matching TRBD2 (5 bases). Germline V gene sequence: CDR1 SGHRS, CDR2 YFSETQ. This CDR3 spans 15 amino acids. V lost 4 bases, J lost 0 bases, and 8 bases lay in between. CDR3 DNA: TGCGCCAGCAGCCCCGAGGGCTCTGGGGCCAACGTCCTGACTTTC. It specifies CASSPEGSGANVLTF.

The chain carries TRBV5-3 and TRBJ2-5, with 7 bases that match TRBD2. TRBV5-3 is noted as an ORF with a role that remains uncertain. The CDR3 extends over 16 amino acids. Trimming cost V 4 bases and J 4 bases; bases outside gene matches: 13. DNA of the CDR3: TGTGCCAGAAGCAGGGCCGGGCGGGGGAGGCTAGAGACCCAGTACTTC. This sequence encodes CARSRAGRGRLETQYF.

V usage is TRBV7-9 and J usage is TRBJ1-2; TRBD1 is a possible D gene (5 bases). The germline V and J ends were trimmed by 3 bases and 7 bases, with 21 bases remaining between them. The germline V gene encodes CDR1 SEHNR and CDR2 FQNEAQ (reference sequence). This CDR3 is 16 amino acids long. CDR3 sequence reads: CASSLGGTGPSVGYTF. CDR3 DNA sequence: TGTGCCAGCAGCTTGGGGGGAACAGGCCCATCTGTTGGCTACACCTTC.

The genes are TRBV5-7 and TRBJ1-5; 8 bases are a match to TRBD1. TRBV5-7 is flagged as an ORF with uncertain function. V was pared by 0 bases and J by 1 base, with 9 bases of the junction left unmatched. CDR3 length: 18 amino acids. CDR3 in amino acids: CASSLGRGLLWSNQPQHF. DNA for the CDR3: TGTGCCAGCAGCTTGGGCAGGGGGCTGCTTTGGAGCAATCAGCCCCAGCATTTT.

This chain joins TRBV6-1 and TRBJ1-5, with 8 bases identical to TRBD1. V lost 3 bases, J lost 0 bases, and 7 bases stayed unmatched. The CDR3 extends over 17 amino acids. The germline gives CDR1 MNHNS, CDR2 SASEGT. CDR3 nucleotides: TGTGCCAGCAGTGACAGGGGGCGAATGAATAGCAATCAGCCCCAGCATTTT. Its protein product is CASSDRGRMNSNQPQHF.

This chain joins TRBV9 and TRBJ1-2, with a weak D call TRBD1 (6 bases). V was clipped by 3 bases and J by 4 bases, with 16 bases between them. Germline CDR1 reads SGDLS; CDR2 reads YYNGEE. The CDR3 has 15 amino acids. The CDR3 bases are TGTGCCAGCAGCGAGGGGGAGGGGCGCAGCTATGGCTACACCTTC. Translating gives CASSEGEGRSYGYTF.

The chain carries TRBV10-2 and TRBJ2-7; D call uncertain. CDR1 WSHSY and CDR2 SAAADI come from the germline V gene. The length of the CDR3 is 11 residues. V gave up 6 bases and J gave up 1 base, with 4 bases separating them. For the CDR3, the DNA is TGCGCCAGCAGGCGATCCTACGAGCAGTACTTC. This translates into CASRRSYEQYF.

This clone was recorded once. The V gene is TRBV14, the J gene TRBJ1-5; weak D call: TRBD1 (5 bases). Germline V gives CDR1 SGHDN, CDR2 FVKESK. The V and J ends lost 1 base and 3 bases respectively, with 7 bases between them. The CDR3 contains 14 residues. The CDR3 protein is CASSQAGNNQPQHF. CDR3 coding DNA: TGTGCCAGCAGCCAAGCAGGGAACAATCAGCCCCAGCATTTT.

The gene calls are TRBV13 and TRBJ1-5, with 7 nucleotides matching TRBD1. CDR1 PRHDT and CDR2 FYEKMQ come from the germline V gene (reference sequence). Trimming removed 0 bases from V and 4 bases from J; junction bases left unmatched: 3. CDR3 length: 15 amino acids. The CDR3 DNA sequence: TGTGCCAGCAGCTTAGGCAGGGGGTTGAATCAGCCCCAGCATTTT. Encoded protein: CASSLGRGLNQPQHF.

The chain has TRBV11-2 and TRBJ2-5; no clear D. The CDR3 covers 13 residues. Trimming took off 3 bases at V and 2 bases at J, with 7 bases between the two ends. Germline loops: CDR1 SGHAT, CDR2 FQNNGV. The DNA for the CDR3 is TGTGCCAGCAGCTTGGGCCTTCAAGAGACCCAGTACTTC. This encodes CASSLGLQETQYF.

This clone was seen only once. The chain carries TRBV6-5 and TRBJ2-5; D possibly corresponds to TRBD2 (6 bases). Trimming shortened V by 2 bases and J by 7 bases, and 20 bases separated the two germline ends. There are 16 residues in the CDR3. Germline CDR1 and CDR2: MNHEY and SVGAGI. The CDR3 reads CASSYDGSGPWGTQYF. CDR3 in DNA: TGTGCCAGCAGTTACGATGGTAGCGGACCTTGGGGGACCCAGTACTTC.

This clone has a single count. V is TRBV4-1 and J is TRBJ2-3, with unresolved D. Trimming removed 4 bases from V and 3 bases from J, with 20 bases in between. The CDR3 is 17 residues long. The germline CDR1 and CDR2 sequences are MGHRA and YSYEKL. CDR3 region: CASSREISGIRTDTQYF. The DNA for the CDR3 is TGCGCCAGCAGCCGTGAGATCTCTGGTATCCGTACAGATACGCAGTATTTT.

The V and J genes are TRBV10-2 and TRBJ2-7, with D tentatively TRBD2 (7 bases). CDR1 and CDR2 from the germline V gene are WSHSY and SAAADI. The V end lost 0 bases, the J end lost 2 bases, and 14 bases lay between the germline ends. The CDR3 is made up of 16 amino acids. Written as DNA, the CDR3 is TGCGCCAGCAGTGAGTCGGGGGGGGCTGGTCCCTACGAGCAGTACTTC. Its translation: CASSESGGAGPYEQYF.

V and J are TRBV29-1 and TRBJ2-7, with 8 nucleotides matching TRBD1. The V gene's germline CDR1 is SQVTM and CDR2 ANQGSEA. The length of the CDR3 is 15 residues. Trimming removed 6 bases from V and 1 base from J; junction bases left unmatched: 11. CDR3: CSVHKTGANSYEQYF. DNA for the CDR3: TGCAGCGTCCACAAGACAGGGGCCAATTCCTACGAGCAGTACTTC.

This clone was recorded once. The CDR3 spells CSARQGPNEKLFF. In DNA, the CDR3 is TGCAGCGCGAGACAGGGTCCTAATGAAAAACTGTTTTTT. J is TRBJ1-4 and V is TRBV29-1; TRBD1 matches at 7 bases. J was trimmed by 3 bases and V by 7 bases; bases with no gene match: 5. CDR3 length: 13 residues. Germline V lookup: CDR1 SQVTM, CDR2 ANQGSEA. Using reference TRBV29-1 and TRBJ1-4 for the parts outside the CDR3, the full variable domain is SAVISQKPSRDICQRGTSLTIQCQVDSQVTMMFWYRQQPGQSLTLIATANQGSEATYESGFVIDKFPISRPNLTFSTLTVSNMSPEDSSIYLCSARQGPNEKLFFGSGTQLSVL.

The chain joins TRBV9 to TRBJ2-5; 9 bases are shared with TRBD2. CDR1 is SGDLS, CDR2 YYNGEE, per germline. V was pared by 0 bases and J by 5 bases, with 8 bases of the junction left unmatched. The length of the CDR3 is 16 residues. The CDR3: CASSVARRGGEETQYF. CDR3 DNA: TGTGCCAGCAGCGTAGCGAGGCGGGGGGGCGAGGAGACCCAGTACTTC.

The chain combines TRBV6-8 with TRBJ2-7, with 8 positions matching TRBD1. The V gene end was trimmed by 1 base and the J gene end by 0 bases; junction bases not matched to a gene: 14. Germline V gene lookup returns CDR1 MNHGY and CDR2 SAAAGT. The CDR3 extends over 19 amino acids. CDR3 sequence: CASSYYLTRDRKTSYEQYF. CDR3 coding DNA: TGTGCCAGCAGTTACTACCTCACCCGGGACAGGAAGACCTCCTACGAGCAGTACTTC.